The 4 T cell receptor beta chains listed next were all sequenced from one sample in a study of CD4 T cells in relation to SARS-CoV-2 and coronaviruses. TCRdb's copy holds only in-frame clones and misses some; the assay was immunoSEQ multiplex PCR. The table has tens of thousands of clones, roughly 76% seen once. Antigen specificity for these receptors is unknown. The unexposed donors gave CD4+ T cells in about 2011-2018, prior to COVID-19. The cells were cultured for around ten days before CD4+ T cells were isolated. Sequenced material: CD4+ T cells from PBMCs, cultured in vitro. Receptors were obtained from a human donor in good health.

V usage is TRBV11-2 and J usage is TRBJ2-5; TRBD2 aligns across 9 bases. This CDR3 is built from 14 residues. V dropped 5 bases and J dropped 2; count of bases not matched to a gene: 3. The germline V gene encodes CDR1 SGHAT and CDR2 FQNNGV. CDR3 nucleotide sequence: TGTGCCAGCAGCCTTCTAGCGGGGCAAGAGACCCAGTACTTC. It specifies CASSLLAGQETQYF. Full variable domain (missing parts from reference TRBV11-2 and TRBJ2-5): EAGVAQSPRYKIIEKRQSVAFWCNPISGHATLYWYQQILGQGPKLLIQFQNNGVVDDSQLPKDRFSAERLKGVDSTLKIQPAKLEDSAVYLCASSLLAGQETQYFGPGTRLLVL.

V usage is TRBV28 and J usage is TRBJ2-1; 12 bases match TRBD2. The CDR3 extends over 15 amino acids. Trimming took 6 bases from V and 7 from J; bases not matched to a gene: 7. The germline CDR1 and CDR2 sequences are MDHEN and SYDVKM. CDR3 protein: CASRIGLAGKNEQFF. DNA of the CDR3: TGTGCCAGCAGAATTGGACTAGCGGGAAAGAATGAGCAGTTCTTC.

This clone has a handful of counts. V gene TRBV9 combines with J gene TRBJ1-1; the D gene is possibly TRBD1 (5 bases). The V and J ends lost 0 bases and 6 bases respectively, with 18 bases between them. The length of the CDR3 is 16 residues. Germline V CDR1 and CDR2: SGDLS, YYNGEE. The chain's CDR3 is CASSVDEGLIGAEAFF. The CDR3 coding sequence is TGTGCCAGCAGCGTAGACGAGGGGCTGATTGGCGCTGAAGCTTTCTTT.

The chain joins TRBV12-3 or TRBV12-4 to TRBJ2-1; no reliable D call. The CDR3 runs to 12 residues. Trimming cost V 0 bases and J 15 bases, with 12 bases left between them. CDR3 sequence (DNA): TGTGCCAGCAGTTTAGCGCTAAAGGCTCCGTTCTTC. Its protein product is CASSLALKAPFF.